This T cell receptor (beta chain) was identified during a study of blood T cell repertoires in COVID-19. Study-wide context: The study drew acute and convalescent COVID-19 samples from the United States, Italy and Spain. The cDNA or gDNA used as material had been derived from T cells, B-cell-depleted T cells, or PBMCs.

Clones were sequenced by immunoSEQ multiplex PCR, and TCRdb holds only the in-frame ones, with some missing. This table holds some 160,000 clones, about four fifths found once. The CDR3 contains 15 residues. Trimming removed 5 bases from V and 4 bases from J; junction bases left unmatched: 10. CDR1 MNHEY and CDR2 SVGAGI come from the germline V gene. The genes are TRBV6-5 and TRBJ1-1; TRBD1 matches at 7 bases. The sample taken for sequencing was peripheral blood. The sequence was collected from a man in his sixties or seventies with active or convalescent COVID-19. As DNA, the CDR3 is TGTGCCAGCAGTCTTAACAGGGGCAGGGGCACTGAAGCTTTCTTT. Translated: CASSLNRGRGTEAFF.